This TCR beta chain was profiled in a study of cytomegalovirus exposure and HLA in healthy donors. This clone was seen a handful of times. The antigen remains unidentified. General study findings and limits: In vitro work confirmed that a few CMV-associated chains recognize CMV antigens. Earlier analysis looked at TCR beta V segments, and most were productive about 90% or about 30% of the time. Highly shared sequence variants in one cluster were likely a sequencing artifact. As a later analysis showed, several of the most significant clusters appeared to be linked to common viral pathogens.

The PCR employed 60 Vbeta primers together with 13 Jbeta primers. Using immunoSEQ multiplex PCR, the repertoire was profiled, and TCRdb retains in-frame clones only, with some absent. The table lists some 180,000 clones, about 77% of them singletons. The CDR3 contains 15 residues. The germline V and J ends were trimmed by 1 base and 1 base, with 10 bases remaining between them. Germline assignment: CDR1 SGHTA and CDR2 FQGNSA. The TCR sequence derives from a woman in her twenties or thirties in good health and CMV-seropositive. The chain joins TRBV7-2 to TRBJ2-5; D gene ambiguous. Sequenced material: PBMCs. This chain's CDR3 is CASSLDPGSQETQYF. For the CDR3, the DNA is TGTGCCAGCAGCTTAGATCCTGGCAGCCAAGAGACCCAGTACTTC.